The source of this T cell receptor (beta chain) is a study of control samples from healthy donors and cancer patients. This table comes from immunoSEQ multiplex PCR, and its TCRdb copy is limited to in-frame clones, with some not included. Counted here are about 130,000 clones, under 90% occurring once; the ten biggest clones make up around 6.9%. This CDR3 is built from 12 residues. Per germline, CDR1 SGHTA and CDR2 FQGNSA. V shed 3 bases and J shed 5 bases, with 7 bases lying between them. The source material was PBMCs. This clonotype was sampled from a man aged 50 or older with head and neck cancer. This chain links TRBV7-2 with TRBJ1-1; D uncertain. The CDR3 nucleotides are TGTGCCAGCAGCTTCCTTCAAACTGAAGCTTTCTTT. This sequence encodes CASSFLQTEAFF.